Described below is a single TCR beta chain sequence and its context. As yet, its antigen is unknown. This entry belongs to a study of shared clonotypes between healthy human individuals. Overall study results and limits: A handful of donors showed sharing of around 5% of naive CD4 clonotypes.

The V gene's germline CDR1 is SNHLY and CDR2 FYNNEI. V lost 4 bases, J lost 2 bases, and 6 bases stayed unmatched. CDR3 length: 16 residues. Profiled with immunoSEQ multiplex PCR; TCRdb holds only in-frame clones, not every one. This sample has 2.3 million or so clones, with 85% to 95% found just once. V and J are TRBV2 and TRBJ1-5; 9 nucleotides agree with TRBD1. This receptor was identified in a man aged 18 to 35 in good health. Some clones in this sample may be carry-over from other donors' samples. The specimen sequenced was naive CD4+ T cells from PBMCs. The subset here: CD45RA+ positively selected. DNA of the CDR3: TGTGCCAGCAGTGGCGACAGGGGGGGAGGCAATCAGCCCCAGCATTTT. This codes for CASSGDRGGGNQPQHF.